The clone carrying this T cell receptor (beta chain) was detected ten times or more. The sample originates from a study of T-cell reconstitution after alpha-beta-depleted transplantation in children. This sample's TCRbeta library carried unique molecular identifier barcodes. TCRdb re-called the PCR reads with MiXCR, one entry per CDR3 protein. The profile shows over 85,000 distinct CDR3 sequences, over 9% of them singletons. Germline CDR1 SGHRS, CDR2 YFSETQ. V was pared by 4 bases and J by 5 bases, with 16 bases between. The length of the CDR3 is 15 residues. The chain couples TRBV5-1 to TRBJ1-5; a possible D gene is TRBD1 (5 bases). The TCR sequence derives from a human donor who donated a stem cell graft to a child with acute lymphoblastic leukemia. The starting material was PBMCs from the stem cell graft donor, obtained from the stem cell graft. CDR3 region: CASSLEGYQDQPQHF. Here the CDR3 DNA reads TGCGCCAGCAGCCTGGAGGGGTATCAGGATCAGCCCCAGCATTTT.